A single sample is the source of the 22 T cell receptor beta chains below, sequenced in a study of Ad26.COV2.S vaccination and SARS-CoV-2 variants. Some clones are missing from TCRdb's copy, which holds only in-frame ones; the method was immunoSEQ multiplex PCR. The table includes hundreds of thousands of clones, over 80% detected once. Regarding treatment: over 15 received Ad26.COV2.S at low or high dose, single or two shots; roughly five received placebo; per-sample allocation not given. The samples date from day 63 after the first vaccine or placebo injection. Sequencing was performed on peripheral blood, taken in a trial of Ad26.COV2.S vaccine versus placebo. Receptors were obtained from a person between 18 and 60 years old who received the Ad26.COV2.S COVID-19 vaccine or a placebo.

The chain carries TRBV4-3 and TRBJ1-1, with D uncertain. The CDR3 runs to 13 residues. V shed 0 bases and J shed 7 bases, with 9 bases lying between them. Germline values: CDR1 LGHNA, CDR2 YSLEER. The CDR3 bases are TGCGCCAGCAGCCAAGATCGGACTGTTGAAGCTTTCTTT. Protein product: CASSQDRTVEAFF.

The V and J genes are TRBV11-2 and TRBJ2-3, with unresolved D. With 0 bases removed from V and 6 bases from J, the gap between germline ends came to 19 bases. Germline V CDR1 and CDR2: SGHAT, FQNNGV. This CDR3 is built from 17 residues. The chain's CDR3 is CASSLEPLPPQHDTQYF. CDR3 in DNA: TGTGCCAGCAGCTTAGAGCCCCTTCCACCTCAGCACGATACGCAGTATTTT.

On this clone itself: This sample also contains other DNA sequences that code for the same CDR3. The chain uses TRBV2 and TRBJ1-5; TRBD1 matches at 8 bases. Trimming took 4 bases from V and 4 from J; bases not matched to a gene: 0. From germline, CDR1 is SNHLY and CDR2 FYNNEI. CDR3 length: 13 amino acids. The CDR3 DNA sequence: TGTGCCAGCAGTGGACAGGGGAATCAGCCCCAGCATTTT. It codes for CASSGQGNQPQHF.

The chain links TRBV4-3 to TRBJ1-2, with TRBD1 matching 10 bases. Germline V gene sequence: CDR1 LGHNA, CDR2 YSLEER. The CDR3 length is 13 residues. J lost 14 bases, V lost 0 bases, and 6 bases had no gene match. The CDR3 spells CASSQEPRTGGTF. CDR3 in DNA: TGCGCCAGCAGCCAAGAACCTCGGACAGGGGGTACCTTC.

This clone was counted a single time. V usage is TRBV19 and J usage is TRBJ2-3; no reliable D call. In germline, CDR1 is LNHDA, CDR2 SQIVND (reference sequence). Between the trimmed V and J ends, which lost 3 bases and 0 bases, there was a span of 7 bases. The CDR3 is made up of 14 amino acids. The CDR3 here is CASSIGPSTDTQYF. The CDR3 DNA is TGTGCCAGTAGTATCGGGCCAAGCACAGATACGCAGTATTTT. Variable domain in full (rest from reference TRBV19 and TRBJ2-3): DGGITQSPKYLFRKEGQNVTLSCEQNLNHDAMYWYRQDPGQGLRLIYYSQIVNDFQKGDIAEGYSVSREKKESFPLTVTSAQKNPTAFYLCASSIGPSTDTQYFGPGTRLTVL.

This clone was seen a single time. The chain uses TRBV18 and TRBJ1-1; D may be TRBD1 (5 bases). The CDR3 totals 14 residues. With 3 bases removed from V and 11 bases from J, the gap between germline ends came to 19 bases. Germline values: CDR1 KGHSH, CDR2 LQKENI. CDR3 residues: CASSPAGTAGEAFF. DNA for the CDR3: TGTGCCAGCTCACCCGCAGGGACCGCGGGGGAGGCTTTCTTT.

The chain joins TRBV3-1 (or the pseudogene TRBV3-2) to TRBJ1-5, with 8 nucleotides matching TRBD1. V lost 0 bases to trimming and J lost 3 bases; unmatched junction nucleotides: 4. The CDR3 is 16 residues long. Germline lookup yields CDR1 LGHDT and CDR2 YNNKEL (reference sequence). The DNA for the CDR3 is TGTGCCAGCAGCCAAGATGACAGGGGCTACAATCAGCCCCAGCATTTT. Protein: CASSQDDRGYNQPQHF.

The gene calls are TRBV3-1 (or the pseudogene TRBV3-2) and TRBJ1-4; D possibly corresponds to TRBD1 (6 bases). V was pared by 2 bases and J by 3 bases, with 13 bases between. Germline V gives CDR1 LGHDT, CDR2 YNNKEL (reference sequence). This CDR3 comprises 16 residues. The CDR3 nucleotides read TGTGCCAGCAGCCAACCGGACAGCTCTCCTAATGAAAAACTGTTTTTT. Translation: CASSQPDSSPNEKLFF.

J is TRBJ1-5 and V is TRBV20-1; the match to TRBD1 covers 8 bases. The J segment lost 5 bases and the V segment lost 3 bases, leaving 9 bases of the junction unmatched. CDR3 size: 15 residues. Germline-derived CDR1 and CDR2 are DFQATT and SNEGSKA (reference sequence). This CDR3 is CSASQQGAAHQPQHF. CDR3 sequence (DNA): TGCAGTGCTAGTCAGCAGGGGGCAGCCCATCAGCCCCAGCATTTT.

This clone appeared many times. V is TRBV7-8 and J is TRBJ1-2; D uncertain. The CDR3 is 13 amino acids. The V and J ends lost 5 bases and 5 bases respectively, with 12 bases between them. CDR1 and CDR2 (germline): SGHVS, FQNEAQ. The CDR3 region has the DNA TGTGCCAGCAGCGTCGACGGCCAGTATGGCTACACCTTC. It is translated as CASSVDGQYGYTF.

The V and J genes are TRBV30 and TRBJ1-5; D is unresolved. The CDR3 runs to 15 residues. V was trimmed by 2 bases and J by 1 base, leaving 12 bases between them. CDR1 is GTSNPN and CDR2 is SVGIG in the germline V gene (reference sequence). This CDR3 is CAWSRGRGSNQPQHF. DNA for the CDR3: TGTGCCTGGAGTCGCGGACGTGGAAGCAATCAGCCCCAGCATTTT.

As to this clone: One junction end does not reproduce the germline sequence, and a read error may be involved. V is TRBV7-7 and J is TRBJ2-2, with unresolved D. Germline assignment: CDR1 SSHAT and CDR2 FNYEAQ (reference sequence). This CDR3 contains 15 residues. CDR3 sequence: CASSLDSVNTGELFF. CDR3 bases: TGTGCTAGCAGCTTAGATTCTGTAAACACCGGGGAGCTGTTTTTT.

The CDR3 region is CASSMGHYSNQPQHF. The CDR3 DNA sequence: TGTGCCAGTAGTATGGGACACTATAGCAATCAGCCCCAGCATTTT. This chain links TRBV19 with TRBJ1-5, with D perhaps matching TRBD1 (6 bases). The CDR3 covers 15 residues. Trimming shortened V by 3 bases and J by 0 bases, and 9 bases separated the two germline ends. Germline V CDR1 and CDR2: LNHDA, SQIVND (reference sequence).

This clone has a handful of counts. This sample also contains other DNA sequences that code for the same CDR3. The rearrangement uses TRBV5-1 and TRBJ2-7, with no clear D. Trimming shortened V by 0 bases and J by 4 bases, and 5 bases separated the two germline ends. Germline V gives CDR1 SGHRS, CDR2 YFSETQ. There are 12 residues in the CDR3. CDR3 coding DNA: TGCGCCAGCAGCTTGGGGCTATACGAGCAGTACTTC. Translated: CASSLGLYEQYF.

The gene calls are TRBV5-6 and TRBJ1-1; D may be TRBD1 (6 bases). The CDR3 contains 16 residues. Between the trimmed V and J ends, which lost 0 bases and 3 bases, there was a span of 15 bases. From germline, CDR1 is SGHDT and CDR2 YYEEEE. The CDR3 protein is CASSLALGKGDTEAFF. The CDR3 bases are TGTGCCAGCAGCTTGGCCTTAGGGAAGGGGGACACTGAAGCTTTCTTT.

The V and J genes are TRBV5-1 and TRBJ2-7; D unclear. This CDR3 contains 13 residues. CDR1 is SGHRS, CDR2 YFSETQ, per germline. With 4 bases removed from V and 3 bases from J, the gap between germline ends came to 11 bases. CDR3 DNA sequence: TGCGCCAGCAGCCCAGAACTTCACTACGAGCAGTACTTC. This encodes CASSPELHYEQYF.

The genes are TRBV11-2 and TRBJ1-5; 7 bases fit TRBD1. The ends lost 5 bases at V and 6 bases at J; junction bases unmatched: 4. Germline values: CDR1 SGHAT, CDR2 FQNNGV. CDR3 length equals 13 residues. Here the CDR3 reads CASSPGQAQPQHF. In DNA form, the CDR3 reads TGTGCCAGCAGCCCAGGACAGGCTCAGCCCCAGCATTTT. Filled out from reference TRBV11-2 and TRBJ1-5, the complete variable domain reads EAGVAQSPRYKIIEKRQSVAFWCNPISGHATLYWYQQILGQGPKLLIQFQNNGVVDDSQLPKDRFSAERLKGVDSTLKIQPAKLEDSAVYLCASSPGQAQPQHFGDGTRLSIL.

This chain uses TRBV6-2 or TRBV6-3 with TRBJ2-7, with 12 positions matching TRBD2. CDR1 MNHEY and CDR2 SVGEGT come from the germline V gene. This CDR3 region has 16 residues. V lost 5 bases, J lost 2 bases, and 7 bases stayed unmatched. The CDR3 here is CASSTLLAGGPYEQYF. DNA of the CDR3: TGTGCCAGCAGTACCCTCCTAGCGGGGGGGCCCTACGAGCAGTACTTC.

V gene TRBV19 combines with J gene TRBJ1-4; D perhaps matches TRBD1 (5 bases). Germline lookup yields CDR1 LNHDA and CDR2 SQIVND (reference sequence). V lost 5 bases and J lost 5, with 12 bases in between. The CDR3 totals 14 residues. CDR3 in DNA: TGTGCCAGTAGTGGGAGACAGTTAAATGAAAAACTGTTTTTT. Its protein is CASSGRQLNEKLFF. The full variable domain, completed using reference TRBV19 and TRBJ1-4, is DGGITQSPKYLFRKEGQNVTLSCEQNLNHDAMYWYRQDPGQGLRLIYYSQIVNDFQKGDIAEGYSVSREKKESFPLTVTSAQKNPTAFYLCASSGRQLNEKLFFGSGTQLSVL.

The chain has TRBV10-3 and TRBJ1-4, with 7 bases identical to TRBD1. Unmatched junction bases numbered 5, after V lost 10 bases and J lost 0 bases. This CDR3 contains 14 residues. The germline V gene encodes CDR1 ENHRY and CDR2 SYGVKD. The CDR3 bases are TGTGCCACAGGGACAGCCGCAACTAATGAAAAACTGTTTTTT. Its translation: CATGTAATNEKLFF.

The chain employs TRBV5-1 and TRBJ2-7; 9 bases match TRBD1. J was trimmed by 4 bases and V by 3 bases; bases with no gene match: 8. Germline lookup yields CDR1 SGHRS and CDR2 YFSETQ. This CDR3 is 15 amino acids long. CDR3 nucleotide sequence: TGCGCCAGCAGCTCGCCGGGACAGGGTCGATACGAGCAGTACTTC. Its protein is CASSSPGQGRYEQYF.

The chain joins TRBV10-1 to TRBJ1-5, with 11 nucleotides matching TRBD1. The CDR3 covers 17 residues. Germline V CDR1 and CDR2: WNHNN, SYGVQD (reference sequence). The V gene end was trimmed by 8 bases and the J gene end by 1 base; junction bases not matched to a gene: 10. This CDR3 is CASPHMDRGLSNQPQHF. CDR3 bases: TGCGCCAGCCCTCATATGGACAGGGGGCTCAGCAATCAGCCCCAGCATTTT.